A selection of T cell receptor beta chains follows, all from one sample in a study of CD8+CD57+ T cells in acquired aplastic anemia. TCRdb reprocessed the reads via MiXCR and lists one record per CDR3 protein. Among hundreds of thousands of distinct CDR3 sequences listed, around 50% were seen once. The sample comprised sorted CD4+, CD8+, or CD8+CD57+ T cells (not recorded which) from PBMCs. The source is a human donor with aplastic anemia. CDR3s include the opening cysteine and the closing phenylalanine or tryptophan. A D gene is named only where the DNA matches it firmly. Only part of the rows carry a size: once, few, many, or a class if the clone is expanded.

length	V	J	D	size	CDR3	DNA
15	TRBV5-6	TRBJ1-1	TRBD1	many	CASSLRQGWNTEAFF	TGTGCCAGCAGCTTACGACAGGGGTGGAACACTGAAGCTTTCTTT
17	TRBV20-1	TRBJ2-3	-	many	CSARNPDGRATPDTQYF	TGCAGTGCTAGAAATCCAGACGGAAGGGCCACCCCAGATACGCAGTATTTT
14	TRBV5-1	TRBJ1-6	-	-	CASSLTRENSPLHF	TGCGCTAGCAGCTTGACACGGGAAAATTCACCCCTCCACTTT
11	TRBV20-1	TRBJ2-4	-	many	CSAGTGNIQYF	TGCAGTGCTGGGACGGGGAACATTCAGTACTTC
14	TRBV7-9	TRBJ2-5	-	-	CASSSTGRDETQNF	TGTGCCAGCAGCTCGACAGGGAGGGATGAGACCCAGAACTTC
16	TRBV20-1	TRBJ1-5	TRBD1	-	CSARPPEGQGNQPQHF	TGCAGTGCTAGACCCCCCGAAGGACAGGGCAATCAGCCCCAGCATTTT
15	TRBV9	TRBJ1-6	TRBD1	many	CASSSRTGGNSPLHF	TGTGCCAGCAGCTCCCGGACAGGGGGGAATTCACCCCTCCACTTT
16	TRBV12-3/TRBV12-4	TRBJ1-5	TRBD1	few	CASSWDRGHSNQPQHF	TGTGCCAGCAGTTGGGACAGGGGCCATAGCAATCAGCCCCAGCATTTT
13	TRBV9	TRBJ1-6	-	many	CASRAGGGSPLHF	TGTGCCAGCAGGGCGGGGGGAGGTTCACCCCTCCACTTT
13	TRBV20-1	TRBJ2-1	TRBD2	-	CSARDPGGPEQFF	TGCAGTGCTAGAGATCCGGGGGGACCGGAGCAGTTCTTC
16	TRBV4-1	TRBJ1-5	TRBD1	-	CASSLRDRGSNQPQHF	TGCGCCAGCAGCCTCCGGGACAGGGGAAGCAATCAGCCCCAGCATTTT
16	TRBV19	TRBJ2-3	-	many	CASSMGRGSSTDTQYF	TGTGCCAGTAGTATGGGGAGAGGGTCTAGCACAGATACGCAGTATTTT
12	TRBV29-1	TRBJ1-2	-	-	CSVEDRRGGYTF	TGCAGCGTTGAAGACCGCAGGGGCGGCTACACCTTC
15	TRBV20-1	TRBJ2-7	TRBD1	-	CSARFPGQGGVEQYF	TGCAGTGCTAGATTTCCGGGACAGGGGGGCGTCGAGCAGTACTTC
16	TRBV5-1	TRBJ2-5	TRBD1	many	CASSYLGQGAGETQYF	TGCGCCAGCAGCTACCTAGGACAGGGGGCTGGGGAGACCCAGTACTTC
19	TRBV9	TRBJ1-4	-	-	CASSVGALNTEATNEKLFF	TGTGCCAGCAGCGTTGGGGCTTTGAACACTGAAGCAACTAATGAAAAACTGTTTTTT
13	TRBV20-1	TRBJ1-6	-	-	CSARDPNSSPLHF	TGCAGTGCTAGAGATCCTAACAGTTCACCCCTCCACTTT
15	TRBV20-1	TRBJ1-5	TRBD1	-	CSASPGGNKGQPQHF	TGCAGTGCTAGTCCAGGGGGCAATAAGGGTCAGCCCCAGCATTTT
14	TRBV10-3	TRBJ2-1	-	-	CAISERGTIGEQFF	TGTGCCATCAGTGAGCGCGGGACGATTGGTGAGCAGTTCTTC
19	TRBV27	TRBJ2-6	TRBD1	-	CASSPRVGQGAAGANVLTF	TGTGCCAGCAGCCCTCGGGTGGGACAGGGGGCCGCTGGGGCCAACGTCCTGACTTTC
15	TRBV12-3/TRBV12-4	TRBJ2-7	-	many	CASSFGTTGPYEQYF	TGTGCCAGCAGTTTTGGGACAACCGGTCCCTACGAGCAGTACTTC
14	TRBV4-1	TRBJ2-5	TRBD2	-	CASSERRGGETQYF	TGCGCCAGCAGTGAGAGGCGGGGGGGTGAGACCCAGTACTTC
14	TRBV20-1	TRBJ1-4	-	many	CSARPQGPREKLFF	TGCAGTGCTAGACCGCAGGGCCCGAGGGAAAAACTGTTTTTT
13	TRBV29-1	TRBJ1-2	-	-	CSVEGWQGFGYTF	TGCAGCGTTGAAGGGTGGCAGGGGTTCGGCTACACCTTC
18	TRBV20-1	TRBJ1-6	TRBD1	-	CSALRGQGASSYNSPLHF	TGCAGTGCTCTCCGGGGTCAGGGGGCTAGCTCCTATAATTCACCCCTCCACTTT
13	TRBV7-2	TRBJ1-2	-	many	CASSPAGNYGYTF	TGTGCCAGCAGCCCGGCAGGGAACTATGGCTACACCTTC
15	TRBV15	TRBJ1-1	-	-	CATSRALADPVEAFF	TGTGCCACCAGCAGAGCCCTGGCCGATCCCGTTGAAGCTTTCTTT
15	TRBV7-2	TRBJ2-2	-	-	CASSSGRANTGELFF	TGTGCCAGCAGCTCCGGACGTGCGAACACCGGGGAGCTGTTTTTT
15	TRBV29-1	TRBJ2-1	TRBD2	-	CSVESTGLVDGEQFF	TGCAGCGTTGAATCTACGGGACTAGTGGATGGTGAGCAGTTCTTC
14	TRBV7-7	TRBJ2-2	TRBD2	-	CASSPGLAAGELFF	TGTGCTAGCAGCCCCGGACTAGCGGCCGGGGAGCTGTTTTTT
14	TRBV7-3	TRBJ1-1	TRBD1	once	CASSLEGALTEAFF	TGTGCCAGCAGCTTAGAGGGGGCGCTTACTGAAGCTTTCTTT
16	TRBV11-1	TRBJ2-3	TRBD2	-	CASSLALAGSTDSQYF	TGTGCCAGCAGCTTAGCTCTAGCGGGCAGCACAGATTCGCAGTATTTT
13	TRBV7-2	TRBJ1-2	TRBD1	-	CASSLARGPGYTF	TGTGCCAGCAGCTTGGCGAGGGGGCCTGGCTACACCTTC
13	TRBV6-5	TRBJ2-2	-	-	CASSYSRTGELFF	TGTGCCAGCAGTTACTCGCGGACAGGGGAGCTGTTTTTT
14	TRBV30	TRBJ1-2	-	few	CAWSATGYNYGYTF	TGTGCCTGGAGTGCGACAGGCTACAACTATGGCTACACCTTC
16	TRBV7-9	TRBJ1-4	-	-	CAGSLVAGLGNEKLFF	TGTGCCGGCAGCTTAGTAGCAGGGCTCGGTAATGAGAAACTGTTTTTT
18	TRBV15	TRBJ2-7	-	-	CATSRDRSDSPIGHEQYF	TGTGCCACCAGCAGAGATCGTTCAGACTCCCCGATAGGGCACGAGCAGTACTTC
13	TRBV7-9	TRBJ1-1	TRBD1	many	CASSLDRLTEAFF	TGTGCCAGCAGCTTGGACAGGCTCACTGAAGCTTTCTTT
16	TRBV20-1	TRBJ2-7	-	-	CSARDPSLSGPYEQYF	TGCAGTGCTAGAGATCCCAGCCTTTCGGGACCCTACGAGCAGTACTTC
13	TRBV10-3	TRBJ2-3	-	-	CAISDGRTDTQYF	TGTGCCATCAGTGACGGGCGCACAGATACGCAGTATTTT
12	TRBV28	TRBJ2-3	-	-	CASRGNTDTQYF	TGTGCCAGCAGGGGAAACACAGATACGCAGTATTTT
11	TRBV20-1	TRBJ2-5	TRBD2	-	CSASGGGTQYF	TGCAGTGCTTCGGGGGGGGGGACCCAGTACTTC
15	TRBV11-2	TRBJ2-7	-	-	CASSQDRGQNYEQYF	TGCGCCAGCAGCCAAGATCGAGGCCAAAACTACGAGCAGTACTTC
14	TRBV24-1	TRBJ1-1	-	-	CATSDPTGGTEAFF	TGTGCCACCAGTGACCCCACAGGAGGCACTGAAGCTTTCTTT
14	TRBV7-9	TRBJ1-2	TRBD1	-	CASSTGTGDDGYTF	TGTGCCAGCAGCACCGGGACAGGGGATGATGGCTACACCTTC